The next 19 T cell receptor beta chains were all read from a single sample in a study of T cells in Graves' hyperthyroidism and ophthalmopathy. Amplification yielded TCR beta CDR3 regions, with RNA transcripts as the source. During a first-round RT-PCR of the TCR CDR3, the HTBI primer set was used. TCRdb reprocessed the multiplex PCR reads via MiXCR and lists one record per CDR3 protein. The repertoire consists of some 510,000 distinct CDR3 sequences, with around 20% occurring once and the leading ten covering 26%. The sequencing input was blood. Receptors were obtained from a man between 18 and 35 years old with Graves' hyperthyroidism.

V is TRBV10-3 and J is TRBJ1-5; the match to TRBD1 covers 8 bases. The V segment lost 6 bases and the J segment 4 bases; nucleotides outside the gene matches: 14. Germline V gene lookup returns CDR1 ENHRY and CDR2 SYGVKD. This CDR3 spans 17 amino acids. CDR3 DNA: TGTGCCATCAGCGACAGGGGTGGGCCCTTTGAGAATCAGCCCCAGCATTTT. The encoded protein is CAISDRGGPFENQPQHF.

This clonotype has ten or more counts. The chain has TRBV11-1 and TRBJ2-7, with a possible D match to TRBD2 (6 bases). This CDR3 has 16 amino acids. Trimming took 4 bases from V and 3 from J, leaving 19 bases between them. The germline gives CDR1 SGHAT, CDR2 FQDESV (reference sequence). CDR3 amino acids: CASSSVWGEVIYEQYF. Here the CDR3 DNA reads TGTGCCAGCAGCTCGGTATGGGGGGAGGTGATCTACGAGCAGTACTTC.

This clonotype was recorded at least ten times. CDR3 nucleotides: TGTGCCAGCAGCGTAGTGGGACAGGCTGGAAACACCATATATTTT. It encodes CASSVVGQAGNTIYF. This chain uses TRBV9 with TRBJ1-3, with 8 bases matching TRBD1. Trimming removed 0 bases from V and 2 bases from J; junction bases left unmatched: 1. This CDR3 is 15 amino acids long. The germline V gene encodes CDR1 SGDLS and CDR2 YYNGEE.

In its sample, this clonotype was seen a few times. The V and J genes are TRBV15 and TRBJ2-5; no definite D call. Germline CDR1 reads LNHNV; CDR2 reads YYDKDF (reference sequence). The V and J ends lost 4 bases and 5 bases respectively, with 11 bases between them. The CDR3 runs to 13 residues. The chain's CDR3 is CATSTVAGETQYF. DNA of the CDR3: TGTGCCACCAGCACAGTCGCTGGGGAGACCCAGTACTTC. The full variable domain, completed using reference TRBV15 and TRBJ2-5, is DAMVIQNPRYQVTQFGKPVTLSCSQTLNHNVMYWYQQKSSQAPKLLFHYYDKDFNNEADTPDNFQSRRPNTSFCFLDIRSPGLGDTAMYLCATSTVAGETQYFGPGTRLLVL.

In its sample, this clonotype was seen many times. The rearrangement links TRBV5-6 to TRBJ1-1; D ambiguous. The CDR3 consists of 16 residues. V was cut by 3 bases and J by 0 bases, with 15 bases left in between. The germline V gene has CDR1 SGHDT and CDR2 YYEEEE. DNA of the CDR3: TGTGCCAGCAGCTATGCATTGGACGGGATGAACACTGAAGCTTTCTTT. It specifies CASSYALDGMNTEAFF.

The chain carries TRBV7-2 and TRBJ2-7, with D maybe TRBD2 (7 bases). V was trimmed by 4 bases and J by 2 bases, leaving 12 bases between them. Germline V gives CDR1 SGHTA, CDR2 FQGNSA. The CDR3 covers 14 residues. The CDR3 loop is CASSWGGGPYEQYF. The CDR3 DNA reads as TGTGCCAGCAGCTGGGGGGGGGGCCCCTACGAGCAGTACTTC.

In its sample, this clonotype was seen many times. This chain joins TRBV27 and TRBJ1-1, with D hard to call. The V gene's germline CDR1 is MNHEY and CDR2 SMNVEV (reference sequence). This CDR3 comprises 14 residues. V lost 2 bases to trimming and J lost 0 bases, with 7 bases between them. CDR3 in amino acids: CASSLQALNTEAFF. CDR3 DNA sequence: TGTGCCAGCAGTTTACAGGCTTTGAACACTGAAGCTTTCTTT.

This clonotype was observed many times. Here the CDR3 reads CSVERSGRQGAFF. CDR3 DNA: TGCAGCGTTGAGAGATCGGGGCGGCAAGGGGCTTTCTTT. This chain joins TRBV29-1 and TRBJ1-1, with a possible D match to TRBD1 (5 bases). The CDR3 totals 13 residues. Trimming pared 3 bases from V and 11 bases from J, leaving 19 bases between. The germline gives CDR1 SQVTM, CDR2 ANQGSEA.

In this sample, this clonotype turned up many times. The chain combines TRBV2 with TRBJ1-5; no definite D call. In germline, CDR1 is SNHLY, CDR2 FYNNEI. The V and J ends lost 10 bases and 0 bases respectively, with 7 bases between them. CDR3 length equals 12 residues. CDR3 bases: TGTGCCATCCCTTGTAGCAATCAGCCCCAGCATTTT. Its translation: CAIPCSNQPQHF.

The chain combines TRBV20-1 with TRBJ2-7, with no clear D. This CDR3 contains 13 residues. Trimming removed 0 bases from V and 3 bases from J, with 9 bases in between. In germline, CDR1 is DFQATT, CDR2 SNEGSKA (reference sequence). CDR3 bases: TGCAGTGCTAGAGATTCTAGTGGCTACGAGCAGTACTTC. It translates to CSARDSSGYEQYF.

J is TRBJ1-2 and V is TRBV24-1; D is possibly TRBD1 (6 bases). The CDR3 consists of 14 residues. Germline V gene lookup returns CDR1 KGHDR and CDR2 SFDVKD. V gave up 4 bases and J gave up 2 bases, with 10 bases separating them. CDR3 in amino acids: CATSDRTVNYGYTF. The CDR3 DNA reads TGTGCCACCAGTGACCGGACAGTAAACTATGGCTACACCTTC.

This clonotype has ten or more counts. The DNA for the CDR3 is TGCAGTTTGGGGCAGGCCAACACTGAAGCTTTCTTT. Its translation: CSLGQANTEAFF. This rearrangement joins TRBV20-1 to TRBJ1-1; D is perhaps TRBD1 (5 bases). Trimming removed 8 bases at V and 2 bases at J, with 12 bases between. The CDR3 runs 12 residues. Germline CDR1 is DFQATT and CDR2 is SNEGSKA (reference sequence).

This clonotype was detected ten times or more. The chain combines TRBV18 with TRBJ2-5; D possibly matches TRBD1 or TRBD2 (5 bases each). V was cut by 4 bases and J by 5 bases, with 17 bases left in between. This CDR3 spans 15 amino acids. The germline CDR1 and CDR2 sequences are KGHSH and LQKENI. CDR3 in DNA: TGTGCCAGCTCACGCCGGGGACGGGACGTGGAGACCCAGTACTTC. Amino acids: CASSRRGRDVETQYF.

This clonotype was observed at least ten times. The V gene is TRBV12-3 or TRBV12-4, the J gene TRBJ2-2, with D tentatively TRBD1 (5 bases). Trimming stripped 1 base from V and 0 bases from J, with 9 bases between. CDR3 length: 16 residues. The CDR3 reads CASSLGTRTNTGELFF. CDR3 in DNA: TGTGCCAGCAGTTTAGGGACAAGGACGAACACCGGGGAGCTGTTTTTT.

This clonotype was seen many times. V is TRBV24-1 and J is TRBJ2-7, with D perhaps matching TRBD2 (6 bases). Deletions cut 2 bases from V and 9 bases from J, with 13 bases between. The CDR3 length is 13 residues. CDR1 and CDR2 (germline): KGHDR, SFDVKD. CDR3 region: CATSDYSPEGQYF. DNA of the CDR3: TGTGCCACCAGTGATTACAGCCCGGAGGGGCAGTACTTC.

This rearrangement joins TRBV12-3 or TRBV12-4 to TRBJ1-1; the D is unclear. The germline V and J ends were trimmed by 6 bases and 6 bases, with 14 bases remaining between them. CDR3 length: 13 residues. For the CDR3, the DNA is TGTGCCAGCAGCCGGCGGACGGCGGCTGAAGCTTTCTTT. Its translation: CASSRRTAAEAFF.

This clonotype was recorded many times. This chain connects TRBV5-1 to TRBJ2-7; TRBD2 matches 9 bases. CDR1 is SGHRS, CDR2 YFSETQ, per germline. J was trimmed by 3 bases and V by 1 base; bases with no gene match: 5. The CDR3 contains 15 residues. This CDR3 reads CASSLTAGGGYEQYF. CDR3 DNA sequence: TGCGCCAGCAGCTTGACAGCGGGGGGTGGCTACGAGCAGTACTTC.

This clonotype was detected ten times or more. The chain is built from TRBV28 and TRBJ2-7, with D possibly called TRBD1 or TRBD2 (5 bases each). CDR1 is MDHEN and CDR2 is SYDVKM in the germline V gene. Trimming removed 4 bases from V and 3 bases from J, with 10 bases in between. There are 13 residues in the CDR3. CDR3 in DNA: TGTGCCAGCAGTTCGGGGACCCGCTACGAGCAGTACTTC. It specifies CASSSGTRYEQYF.

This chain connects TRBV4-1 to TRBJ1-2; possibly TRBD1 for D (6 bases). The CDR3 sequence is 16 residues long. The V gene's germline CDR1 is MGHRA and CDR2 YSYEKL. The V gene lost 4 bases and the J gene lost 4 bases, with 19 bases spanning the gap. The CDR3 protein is CASSPSGGGRFYGYTF. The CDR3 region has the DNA TGCGCCAGCAGCCCCTCCGGGGGGGGGCGCTTCTATGGCTACACCTTC.